Each of the 7 T cell receptor beta chains below was sequenced from the same sample in a study of blood T cell repertoires in COVID-19. Assay: immunoSEQ multiplex PCR; the TCRdb copy retains only in-frame clones and omits some. The sample contains about 190,000 clones, more than 75% of which appear only once. The sample consisted of peripheral blood. The receptors shown here come from a human donor in a cohort sampled during active COVID-19.

J is TRBJ2-2 and V is TRBV28; D is unresolved. The CDR3 spans 13 residues. Trimming pared 3 bases from V and 6 bases from J, leaving 8 bases between. Germline V lookup: CDR1 MDHEN, CDR2 SYDVKM. The CDR3, as DNA: TGTGCCAGCAGTTTGTCGGTATCCGGGGAGCTGTTTTTT. It is translated as CASSLSVSGELFF.

The rearrangement joins TRBV7-2 to TRBJ2-3; D might be TRBD1 (5 bases). Per germline, CDR1 SGHTA and CDR2 FQGNSA. V shed 2 bases and J shed 4 bases, with 10 bases lying between them. The length of the CDR3 is 14 residues. In DNA form, the CDR3 reads TGTGCCAGCAGCTTAATCAGGGTCCCAGATACGCAGTATTTT. Translating gives CASSLIRVPDTQYF. The complete variable domain, with remaining parts taken from reference TRBV7-2 and TRBJ2-3, reads GAGVSQSPSNKVTEKGKDVELRCDPISGHTALYWYRQSLGQGLEFLIYFQGNSAPDKSGLPSDRFSAERTGGSVSTLTIQRTQQEDSAVYLCASSLIRVPDTQYFGPGTRLTVL.

The chain links TRBV9 to TRBJ2-5, with D possibly being TRBD2 (7 bases). This CDR3 region has 15 residues. CDR1 SGDLS and CDR2 YYNGEE come from the germline V gene. Trimming stripped 4 bases from V and 5 bases from J, with 18 bases between. The CDR3 coding sequence is TGTGCCAGCAGCAGGGGGGGAGTCGTTTCGGAGACCCAGTACTTC. As protein: CASSRGGVVSETQYF.

The chain carries TRBV28 and TRBJ1-5, with a weak D call TRBD1 (6 bases). Looked up from germline, CDR1 is MDHEN and CDR2 is SYDVKM. The ends were cut back, 2 bases at V and 5 bases at J, with 10 bases in the middle. The CDR3 loop spans 14 amino acids. CDR3 amino acids: CASSLVRGYQPQHF. The CDR3 region has the DNA TGTGCCAGCAGTTTAGTCAGGGGATATCAGCCCCAGCATTTT.

V usage is TRBV3-1 (or the pseudogene TRBV3-2) and J usage is TRBJ2-3, with unresolved D. Germline-derived CDR1 and CDR2 are LGHDT and YNNKEL (reference sequence). There are 14 residues in the CDR3. V dropped 4 bases and J dropped 5 bases, with 13 bases sitting between them. The CDR3 reads CASSLRRVEDTQYF. CDR3 DNA: TGTGCCAGCAGCCTCCGACGGGTTGAAGATACGCAGTATTTT.

CDR3 DNA: TGTGCCAGTAGTATAATGGGGGGACTCAACACAGATACGCAGTATTTT. Its translation is CASSIMGGLNTDTQYF. V is TRBV19 and J is TRBJ2-3; the D gene is possibly TRBD2 (6 bases). CDR1 and CDR2 from the germline V gene are LNHDA and SQIVND (reference sequence). The V and J ends lost 2 bases and 2 bases respectively, with 14 bases between them. The CDR3 is 16 residues long.

The rearrangement joins TRBV25-1 to TRBJ2-7; 11 nucleotides align to TRBD2. The CDR3 totals 14 residues. CDR1 is MGHDK, CDR2 SYGVNS, per germline. V was pared by 7 bases and J by 3 bases, with 5 bases of the junction left unmatched. In DNA form, the CDR3 reads TGTGCCAGCACCTCTAGCGGGGGGCTCTACGAGCAGTACTTC. This translates into CASTSSGGLYEQYF.